This T cell receptor beta chain was identified during a study of blood T cell repertoires in COVID-19. Looking at the study overall: COVID-19 samples, acute and convalescent, were from the United States, Italy and Spain. Sample material is recorded as cDNA or gDNA derived from T cells, B-cell-depleted T cells, or PBMCs.

This CDR3 contains 14 residues. V gave up 5 bases and J gave up 5 bases, with 15 bases separating them. The V gene's germline CDR1 is SGHAT and CDR2 FQNNGV. In the original analysis: Estimates of nucleated cell counts were drawn from the amplification of reference gene primers. The method was immunoSEQ multiplex PCR; TCRdb's version includes in-frame clones alone and lacks a portion of them. V and J calls and clone size are copied from that table; D and trimming were computed from the DNA. The data hold 200,000 to 250,000 clones, with about 80% observed a single time. The rearrangement uses TRBV11-2 and TRBJ1-2; D remains unclear. This clonotype was obtained from a man at least 80 years old with acute or convalescent COVID-19. What was sequenced was peripheral blood. DNA for the CDR3: TGTGCCAGCAGCCCCATTGGGGAGCGGTATGGCTACACCTTC. The encoded protein is CASSPIGERYGYTF.